This is a list of T cell receptor delta chains from one sample in a study of Vδ1+ human thymocytes. TCRdb re-called the multiplex PCR reads using CATT. The sample includes over 45,000 delta-chain clones, about 14% of them seen just once. Sequences were obtained from Vdelta1+ gamma-delta thymocytes from the thymus. All receptors come from a girl in the first two years of life who had congenital heart surgery. Each CDR3 is given with its conserved first and last residue. A D gene is named only where the DNA matches it firmly. Rows give clone size only sometimes, using once, few, many, or a class for an expanded clone.

v_call,j_call,clone_size,d_call,cdr3_nt,cdr3_aa
TRDV1,TRDJ1,NA,TRDD3,TGTGCTCTTGGGGAACCCATATACACTCTGGGGGATACTCACACCGATAAACTCATCTTT,CALGEPIYTLGDTHTDKLIF
TRDV1,TRDJ1,NA,TRDD2,TGTGCTCTTGGGGGCCCTTCCTACGTGGCTGGGGACTGTTCCGATAAACTCATCTTT,CALGGPSYVAGDCSDKLIF
TRDV1,TRDJ1,few,NA,TGTGCTCTTGGGGAAATCCGACGACGGGCCGATAAACTCATCTTT,CALGEIRRRADKLIF
TRDV1,TRDJ1,few,NA,TGTGCTCTTGGGGAAGGGCGACCGGGGAAAACCGATAAACTCATCTTT,CALGEGRPGKTDKLIF
TRDV1,TRDJ1,few,TRDD3,TGTGCTCTTGGGGGAACTACTGGGGGATATGATCGCTACACCGATAAACTCATCTTT,CALGGTTGGYDRYTDKLIF
TRDV1,TRDJ1,NA,TRDD3,TGTGCTCTTGGGCCGAACTGTAGGGGTTTAGGGGGATACGCCGATAAACTCATCTTT,CALGPNCRGLGGYADKLIF
TRDV1,TRDJ1,few,TRDD3,TGTGCTCTTGGGGAGGATACTGTACTGGGGGAGTACACCGATAAACTCATCTTT,CALGEDTVLGEYTDKLIF
TRDV1,TRDJ1,once,NA,TGTGCTCTTGGGGAACTCCCCCATGACAACGATAAACTCATCTTT,CALGELPHDNDKLIF
TRDV1,TRDJ1,NA,TRDD3,TGTGCTCTTGGGAACTTGGGGGATACATACACCGATAAACTCATCTTT,CALGNLGDTYTDKLIF
TRDV1,TRDJ1,few,NA,TGTGCTCTTGGGGGACCCCACACCGATAAACTCATCTTT,CALGGPHTDKLIF
TRDV2,TRDJ3,NA,TRDD3,TGTGCCTGTGACACCGTAATCTACTGGGGGATACACTGGGACACCCGACAGATGTTTTTC,CACDTVIYWGIHWDTRQMFF
TRDV1,TRDJ1,NA,TRDD2,TGTGCTCTTAACTTCCTACTAGGGGATCAGCCCACCGATAAACTCATCTTT,CALNFLLGDQPTDKLIF
TRDV1,TRDJ1,few,NA,TGTGCTCTTGGGGAACTAATTCTACGTTCCTCGTGGGGAAAACTCATCTTT,CALGELILRSSWGKLIF
TRDV1,TRDJ1,NA,TRDD3,TGTGCTCTTGGGGAACTTTCTTCTCAGTACTGGGGGATTACGCACACCGACAAACTCATCTTT,CALGELSSQYWGITHTDKLIF
TRDV1,TRDJ1,few,TRDD3,TGTGCTCTTGGGGAGGGACAGTACTGGGGGATACAGATGGCCACCGATAAACTCATCTTT,CALGEGQYWGIQMATDKLIF
TRAV29/DV5,TRDJ1,few,NA,TGTGCAGCAAGCGTCCCCGCGATAAGGACCGATAAACTCATCTTT,CAASVPAIRTDKLIF
TRDV1,TRDJ1,few,NA,TGTGCTCTTGGGGAACTTCCCTACGCCTCGGTGAGTACTGGGCAACTCATCTTT,CALGELPYASVSTGQLIF
TRDV1,TRDJ1,few,NA,TGTGCTCTTGGCCGACGAGGGAATAAACTCATCTTT,CALGRRGNKLIF
TRDV1,TRDJ1,NA,TRDD3,TGTGCTCTGGCCCCTCTGGGGGATGGGCTCTCTTACACCGATAAACTCATCTTT,CALAPLGDGLSYTDKLIF
TRDV1,TRDJ1,few,NA,TGTGCTCTTGGGTTCCCGGGACCTACGGGTGTACACCCCACGCAGTACACCGATAAACTCATCTTT,CALGFPGPTGVHPTQYTDKLIF
TRDV1,TRDJ1,NA,NA,TGTGCTCTTGGGGAACCAGACGGTGGTGCCTACCAAGGGGACTACACCGATAAACTCATCTTT,CALGEPDGGAYQGDYTDKLIF
TRDV1,TRDJ1,NA,NA,TGTGCTCTTGGGGAACTAGAATTAGATCCTATCCCGCGCTGGGGTAAACTCATCTTT,CALGELELDPIPRWGKLIF
TRDV1,TRDJ1,NA,TRDD2,TGTGCTCTTGGTACCGTGGCCTTCCTACGCGCGAACATAGTCGTCGATAAACTCATCTTT,CALGTVAFLRANIVVDKLIF
TRDV1,TRDJ1,NA,TRDD3,TGTGCTCTTGGGGAAATCCCCCAACCAGTACTGGGGGATATAACCGATAAACTCATCTTT,CALGEIPQPVLGDITDKLIF
TRDV1,TRDJ1,few,TRDD3,TGTGCTCTTGGGGCGTACAAGGTCTGGGGGATAAGAGGGAAACTCATCTTT,CALGAYKVWGIRGKLIF
TRDV1,TRDJ1,NA,NA,TGTGCTCTTGGAACCTTCCCACGGGGATCCTGGGTACCGCGGTACACCGATAAACTCATCTTT,CALGTFPRGSWVPRYTDKLIF
TRDV1,TRDJ1,few,TRDD3,TGTGCTCTTGGGGAGATTACTGGGGGATACGCGACCGGGAAACTCATCTTT,CALGEITGGYATGKLIF
TRDV1,TRDJ1,few,TRDD3,TGTGCTCTTGGGCCAGGAGTTCCTAAGGCAAACTGGGGGACCCTAAACACCGATAAACTCATCTTT,CALGPGVPKANWGTLNTDKLIF
TRDV1,TRDJ1,few,NA,TGTGCTCTTGGGGATGGGCTACTCCACCTCCTGTACACCGATAAACTCATCTTT,CALGDGLLHLLYTDKLIF
TRDV1,TRDJ1,few,TRDD3,TGTGCTCTTGGGGAATCTAGACCTCTCCCTATGATCGTACTGGGGGATTCAACCGATAAACTCATCTTT,CALGESRPLPMIVLGDSTDKLIF
TRDV1,TRDJ1,few,NA,TGTGCTCTTGGGGAATGTGAACTTCCTACGAATACGGGTGTACTGGGGGAGCTCACCGATAAACTCATCTTT,CALGECELPTNTGVLGELTDKLIF
TRDV1,TRDJ1,NA,TRDD3,TGTGCTCTTGGGCCCGAGCCCCGCACTGGGGGACCAGAATACACCGATAAACTCATCTTT,CALGPEPRTGGPEYTDKLIF
TRDV1,TRDJ2,NA,NA,TGTGCTCTTGGGGTAACGGGCGCTTTGACAGCACAACTCTTCTTT,CALGVTGALTAQLFF
TRDV1,TRDJ1,NA,TRDD3,TGTGCTCTTGGGGAAAGCACCATACCGTCACCCGTACTGGGGGAGACCTCGTACACCGATAAACTCATCTTT,CALGESTIPSPVLGETSYTDKLIF
TRDV1,TRDJ1,NA,TRDD3,TGTGCTCTTGGGGCGGGACTACCTTCCCCTACTCGACTGGGGGTCCCTTCGTACACCGATAAACTCATCTTT,CALGAGLPSPTRLGVPSYTDKLIF
TRDV1,TRDJ1,NA,NA,TGTGCCCTTGGGGAACAAGGGGGGGACACCGATAAACTCATCTTT,CALGEQGGDTDKLIF
TRDV1,TRDJ1,NA,TRDD3,TGTGCTCTATCCTACTTGGGGGATCGGGACACCGATAAACTCATCTTT,CALSYLGDRDTDKLIF
TRDV1,TRDJ1,NA,TRDD3,TGTGCTCTTGGGGAACGTCCTGGGGGATACGGTAAACTCATCTTT,CALGERPGGYGKLIF
TRDV2,TRDJ2,few,NA,TGTGCCTGCTCGTTTAATACGCTTTTGACAGCACAACTCTTCTTT,CACSFNTLLTAQLFF
TRDV1,TRDJ1,NA,TRDD3,TGTGCTCTTGGGGAACTTGGAGAACTGGGGTCACCGTACACCGATAAACTCATCTTT,CALGELGELGSPYTDKLIF
TRDV1,TRDJ1,NA,NA,TGTGCTCTTGGGGAACCTCCCACCGCCTTCCTACGAGTACTGGGGGATCAGAACGGGGAGTTGATCCCGACGTACACCGATAAACTCATCTTT,CALGEPPTAFLRVLGDQNGELIPTYTDKLIF
TRDV1,TRDJ1,few,TRDD2,TGTGCTCTTGGGGCACACTCGCCTTCCTACTTCGGTACTTCCCATAAACTCATCTTT,CALGAHSPSYFGTSHKLIF
TRDV1,TRDJ1,NA,TRDD3,TGTGCTCTTGGGGAAGCGGGCCTACGTAGATTGAGACTGGGGTCCACCGATAAACTCATCTTT,CALGEAGLRRLRLGSTDKLIF
TRDV1,TRDJ1,NA,TRDD3,TGTGCTCTTGGGACCCCCCGGGGGGGGATACTCACCGATAAACTCATCTTT,CALGTPRGGILTDKLIF
TRDV1,TRDJ1,NA,NA,TGTGCTCTTGGGGAAGGACCCCGACCCACCTTCTCGTCGTACTGGAACACCGATAAACTCATCTTT,CALGEGPRPTFSSYWNTDKLIF
TRDV1,TRDJ1,NA,NA,TGTGCTCTTGGGGAAACGGGGCGTTCCCACCTTGGGGGTGCCGATAAACTCATCTTT,CALGETGRSHLGGADKLIF
TRDV1,TRDJ1,few,TRDD3,TGTGCTCTTGGGGAACGTGGGGGACGAAAGTACACCGATAAACTCATCTTT,CALGERGGRKYTDKLIF
TRDV1,TRDJ1,NA,NA,TGTGCTCTTGGGGTCAAACCGACTTCCGCCCGGGCGTACACCGATAAACTCATCTTT,CALGVKPTSARAYTDKLIF
TRDV1,TRDJ1,NA,NA,TGTGCTCTTGGGGATTCCTTCCTACGTGACGCTGGGGGACCTCCTTACACCGATAAACTCATCTTT,CALGDSFLRDAGGPPYTDKLIF
TRDV1,TRDJ1,NA,TRDD3,TGTGCTCTTGGGGAACCCGGTCTTCCTCTATCAACCCGGTACTGGGGGATGACCGATAAACTCATCTTT,CALGEPGLPLSTRYWGMTDKLIF
TRDV1,TRDJ1,few,TRDD3,TGTGCTCTTGGGGAACTACTGGGACTGGGGGATAAAACGTACACCGATAAACTCATCTTT,CALGELLGLGDKTYTDKLIF
TRDV1,TRDJ1,NA,TRDD3,TGTGCTCTTGGGGAACCCTCCACGCGCCAAGCTGTACTGGGGGATACTCCCCGCTATAAACTCATCTTT,CALGEPSTRQAVLGDTPRYKLIF
TRDV1,TRDJ1,few,NA,TGTGCTCTTGGGGAAGGGACCCTCCCCAACACCGATAAACTCATCTTT,CALGEGTLPNTDKLIF
TRDV1,TRDJ1,few,TRDD3,TGTGCTCTTGGGGAACTTATGAGTACTGGGGGATTTACCGATAAACTCATCTTT,CALGELMSTGGFTDKLIF
TRDV1,TRDJ1,NA,TRDD3,TGTGCTCTTGGGGAAAAGGACTACCTACTTACTGGGGGATACTCGAATAAACTCATCTTT,CALGEKDYLLTGGYSNKLIF
TRDV1,TRDJ1,once,NA,TGTGCTCTTGGGGAATTATTGGTCCCCTCCACTGGGCCCGGCGTACGCACCGATAAACTCATCTTT,CALGELLVPSTGPGVRTDKLIF